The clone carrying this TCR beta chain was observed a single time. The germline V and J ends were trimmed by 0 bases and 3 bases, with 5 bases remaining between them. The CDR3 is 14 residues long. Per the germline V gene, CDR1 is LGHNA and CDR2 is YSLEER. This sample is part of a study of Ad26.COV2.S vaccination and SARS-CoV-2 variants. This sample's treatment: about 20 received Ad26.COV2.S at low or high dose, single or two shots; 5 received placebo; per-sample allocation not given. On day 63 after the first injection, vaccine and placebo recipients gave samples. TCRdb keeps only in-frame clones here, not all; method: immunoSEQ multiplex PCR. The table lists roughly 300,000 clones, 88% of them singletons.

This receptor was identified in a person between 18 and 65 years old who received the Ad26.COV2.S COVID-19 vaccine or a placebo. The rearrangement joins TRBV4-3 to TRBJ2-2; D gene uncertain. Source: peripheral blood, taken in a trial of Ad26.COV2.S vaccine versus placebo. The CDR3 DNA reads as TGCGCCAGCAGCCAAGACAGAGACACCGGGGAGCTGTTTTTT. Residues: CASSQDRDTGELFF.